This T cell receptor (beta chain) was recorded in a study of OX40 agonist ivuxolimab in advanced cancers. General study points: Clonal expansion among partial responders at 0.1-3.0 mg/kg ranked near the lowest. The specificity for antigen of the expanded peripheral T cells was not determined.

This clone showed up just a few times. Antigen specificity is unknown. The J segment lost 5 bases and the V segment lost 3 bases, leaving 9 bases of the junction unmatched. Germline loops: CDR1 KGHSH, CDR2 LQKENI. The length of the CDR3 is 15 residues. Generated by immunoSEQ multiplex PCR, the TCRdb table keeps only in-frame clones and is missing some. This table has about 41,000 clones, approximately 78% appearing once. The sample consisted of CD4+ or CD8+ T cells sorted from blood, taken in a trial of the OX40 agonist ivuxolimab. V and J are TRBV18 and TRBJ2-5; TRBD1 aligns across 7 bases. The TCR was taken from an adult with an advanced solid tumor such as melanoma, head and neck, liver or kidney cancer. The CDR3 DNA reads TGTGCCAGCTCACCTGGACAGGTGGGGACCGAGACCCAGTACTTC. Amino acid sequence: CASSPGQVGTETQYF.